Below, one T cell receptor (beta chain) is given with its context. This clonotype appeared a few times. Its antigen is currently not known. Per-base qualities were not stored, and no clone one base away is much larger. This record comes from a study of blood T cells in healthy people across ages (dated by TCRdb to the mid-2010s). As for the study more broadly: In model experiments, template switching captured about one uniquely barcoded TCR beta cDNA molecule for every two T cells. For two donors (one aged 18 to 30 and one aged 80 or older), the study analyzed two additional independent replicas of 1 million unique cDNA reads from the same blood draw. Age-related changes in TCR beta repertoire diversity were measured in the study by deep sequencing normalized with unique cDNA molecular identifiers. Four age groups were formed from the donors: young (average roughly 15 years), middle-aged (around 37), aged (roughly 59) and long-lived (about 80). To avoid experimental bias, donors of different ages were spread randomly across the sequencing lanes. On the study overall, not on this receptor specifically: Estimates of total diversity based on one million sequenced T cells were considered lower bounds and underestimates. Conclusive comparison of naive and antigen-experienced compartments was prevented by the profiling of bulk unsorted PBMCs. Observed TCR beta diversity per million T cells fell roughly linearly with age, and a significant reduction was already apparent by age approximately 41. The percentage of naive T cells measured by flow cytometry correlated strongly with observed TCR beta diversity. The long-lived group showed more naive CD4+ T cells, fewer expanded clones and increased TCR diversity than the aged group, suggesting age selection. The CMV infection status of donors was not known, potentially confounding age-related changes in expanded clonotypes.

Library method: 5' RACE. The sample was run on an Illumina HiSeq 2500. A second about 7 to 11 cycle PCR used a sample-barcoded 5' primer and a J-beta primer mix. A unique molecular identifier was introduced onto each TCR beta cDNA molecule by a template-switch 5' adaptor carrying 12 random nucleotides. Each sample yielded at least 2.5 million CDR3-containing paired-end reads. The Mint cDNA synthesis kit, primed by a TRBC-specific oligonucleotide, was used to synthesize first-strand cDNA from all RNA. Following uracil-DNA glycosylase treatment, a first 18-cycle PCR with universal primers M1SS and BC2_uni_R was performed on all cDNA. In the original analysis: Normalization of each sample was performed by random selection of 1 million high-quality reads, each carrying a distinct molecular identifier. Instead of being binned into consensus sequences, reads with shared molecular identifiers were discarded. MiTCR, run with a Q25 quality threshold and the strictest error-elimination algorithm, handled CDR3 identification, clonotype clustering and error correction. A nonparametric unseen species model with Euler transformation was used to estimate lower-bound total TCR beta diversity. TCRdb reworked the public reads: Q25 trimming with fastp, MiXCR clone assembly, productive beta chains retained. All rows with the same CDR3 protein become a single entry with the most common DNA and genes. Clone size and V and J calls follow TCRdb, not the original study. The sample includes about a million distinct CDR3 sequences, with about 51% observed a single time. Of the sample, about 20% is held by the ten largest clones.

The roughly 38 donors, aged about 6 to 95 years, were systemically healthy Caucasian individuals from Russia. Each donor gave 8 to 10 milliliters of peripheral blood, drawn into EDTA-treated Vacutainer tubes. Ficoll-Paque density-gradient centrifugation was used to isolate PBMCs, with at least 6 million per sample. Total RNA, at least 6 micrograms per sample, was extracted from PBMCs with Trizol reagent. Naive CD45RAhigh/CD27high T cell percentages were measured by flow cytometry on a PBMC aliquot from every donor. V and J lose 1 base and 8 bases, and a span of 8 bases separates them. The CDR3, from cysteine to phenylalanine, totals 11 residues. The DNA shown is the 33-base CDR3, in frame from base 1. Based on the germline V gene, the CDR1 and CDR2 sequences are SQVTM and ANQGSEA.

The V and J segments used are TRBV29-1 and TRBJ1-2; D gene: possibly TRBD1, on 5 matching bases. The TCR comes from a woman in her sixties in good health. The sequencing input was blood. CDR3 reads: CSVEAKGGYTF. The DNA reads TGCAGCGTTGAAGCTAAGGGGGGCTACACCTTC.